This entry lists 30 T cell receptor beta chains sequenced from one sample in a study of blood T cell repertoires in COVID-19. Measured with immunoSEQ multiplex PCR; TCRdb has only the in-frame clones, and not every one. The sample shows approximately 400,000 clones, approximately 88% of them seen only once. The source material was peripheral blood. The receptors shown here come from a woman in her forties or fifties with COVID-19, enrolled during active disease.

This clone has only a few counts. V gene TRBV6-6 combines with J gene TRBJ1-5; D is ambiguous. CDR3 size: 18 residues. The ends were cut back, 5 bases at V and 0 bases at J, with 20 bases in the middle. Per germline, CDR1 MNHNY and CDR2 SVGAGI (reference sequence). The CDR3 DNA reads as TGTGCCAGCAGTCTCGGCGGGCCGAGTGCGTATAGCAATCAGCCCCAGCATTTT. Translated: CASSLGGPSAYSNQPQHF.

The table lists this clone with a count of one. This chain joins TRBV28 and TRBJ2-1; the D gene is possibly TRBD2 (7 bases). The V gene lost 4 bases and the J gene lost 5 bases, with 24 bases spanning the gap. Germline V gene sequence: CDR1 MDHEN, CDR2 SYDVKM. The CDR3 contains 18 residues. CDR3 region: CASSYSLVGGRRDNEQFF. CDR3 nucleotide sequence: TGTGCCAGCAGTTATTCACTTGTGGGGGGGCGAAGAGACAATGAGCAGTTCTTC.

V and J are TRBV19 and TRBJ1-1; D possibly corresponds to TRBD1 (5 bases). The germline V gene has CDR1 LNHDA and CDR2 SQIVND (reference sequence). CDR3 length: 16 amino acids. The V end was cut by 7 bases, the J end by 4 bases, with 22 bases between. This chain's CDR3 is CASILRAPSMSTEAFF. Written as DNA, the CDR3 is TGTGCCAGTATCCTCAGGGCTCCATCTATGAGCACTGAAGCTTTCTTT.

The genes are TRBV27 and TRBJ1-2; D gene uncertain. The CDR3 has 13 amino acids. Trimming took off 6 bases at V and 0 bases at J, with 8 bases between the two ends. CDR1 and CDR2 from the germline V gene are MNHEY and SMNVEV (reference sequence). CDR3 in amino acids: CASRRGSNYGYTF. DNA of the CDR3: TGTGCCAGCAGGAGAGGATCTAACTATGGCTACACCTTC.

The rearrangement joins TRBV18 to TRBJ2-5, with D maybe TRBD1 (6 bases). The germline V gene encodes CDR1 KGHSH and CDR2 LQKENI. This CDR3 contains 14 residues. V lost 1 base and J 2 bases, leaving 8 bases between the germline ends. Here the CDR3 reads CASSPRDRQETQYF. DNA of the CDR3: TGTGCCAGCTCACCACGAGACAGGCAAGAGACCCAGTACTTC.

V and J are TRBV5-1 and TRBJ1-1, with 7 bases fitting TRBD1. The CDR3 sequence is 15 residues long. V lost 4 bases and J lost 6; bases outside the gene matches: 12. Germline values: CDR1 SGHRS, CDR2 YFSETQ. CDR3 region: CASSPHRGRRAEAFF. CDR3 bases: TGCGCCAGCAGCCCCCACAGGGGAAGGAGGGCTGAAGCTTTCTTT.

CDR3 DNA sequence: TGTGCCAGTAGTGCCACCCCAGGGGGTGAAGAGACCCAGTACTTC. As protein: CASSATPGGEETQYF. This chain links TRBV19 with TRBJ2-5, with 7 positions matching TRBD1. V dropped 5 bases and J dropped 3; count of bases not matched to a gene: 9. This CDR3 region has 15 residues. Germline V gene sequence: CDR1 LNHDA, CDR2 SQIVND (reference sequence).

This sequence joins TRBV10-3 and TRBJ1-5, with 7 bases identical to TRBD1. Germline V lookup: CDR1 ENHRY, CDR2 SYGVKD. V lost 8 bases and J lost 2; bases outside the gene matches: 6. There are 14 residues in the CDR3. The CDR3 region is CAIATGLGNQPQHF. CDR3 bases: TGTGCCATCGCGACAGGGCTGGGCAATCAGCCCCAGCATTTT.

The rearrangement links TRBV4-1 to TRBJ1-5; weak D call: TRBD1 (5 bases). The CDR3 consists of 14 residues. V lost 1 base and J lost 7, with 11 bases in between. CDR1 is MGHRA and CDR2 is YSYEKL in the germline V gene. The chain's CDR3 is CASSQGFQGQPQHF. The CDR3, as DNA: TGCGCCAGCAGCCAAGGTTTTCAGGGCCAGCCCCAGCATTTT.

The chain has TRBV2 and TRBJ1-5; D is unclear. The V end lost 8 bases, the J end lost 6 bases, and 14 bases lay between the germline ends. CDR1 and CDR2 (germline): SNHLY, FYNNEI. The CDR3 is made up of 13 amino acids. CDR3 nucleotide sequence: TGTGCCAGCTTGGGAGGAGCAGGTCAGCCCCAGCATTTT. It is translated as CASLGGAGQPQHF.

This clone was seen a handful of times. One end of the junction does not line up with germline, which may come from a read error. CDR3 in amino acids: CAAIPYVGRPLYPALLF. CDR3 DNA: TGTGCCGCAATTCCCTACGTAGGCAGGCCCCTATACCCCGCCCTACTCTTC. The V gene is TRBV7-3, the J gene TRBJ2-7; the D is unclear. The germline V gene has CDR1 SGHTA and CDR2 FQGTGA. This CDR3 comprises 17 residues.

The genes are TRBV14 and TRBJ1-1; 10 bases are a match to TRBD1. The trim removed 0 bases at V and 8 bases at J, leaving 3 bases unmatched. Per germline, CDR1 SGHDN and CDR2 FVKESK. The CDR3 contains 14 residues. The CDR3: CASSQDPTGGEAFF. For the CDR3, the DNA is TGTGCCAGCAGCCAAGACCCGACAGGGGGCGAAGCTTTCTTT. Full variable domain (missing parts from reference TRBV14 and TRBJ1-1): EAGVTQFPSHSVIEKGQTVTLRCDPISGHDNLYWYRRVMGKEIKFLLHFVKESKQDESGMPNNRFLAERTGGTYSTLKVQPAELEDSGVYFCASSQDPTGGEAFFGQGTRLTVV.

The chain has TRBV12-5 and TRBJ1-5, with D possibly TRBD1 on 5 matching bases. Germline CDR1 and CDR2: LGHNT and FRNRAP. This CDR3 comprises 14 residues. Trimming removed 7 bases from V and 7 bases from J, with 17 bases in between. CDR3 sequence reads: CASVLDRGLQPQHF. Here the CDR3 DNA reads TGTGCTAGTGTCCTCGACCGGGGGTTACAGCCCCAGCATTTT.

The chain joins TRBV5-4 to TRBJ2-3; 13 bases line up with TRBD2. CDR1 and CDR2 (germline): SGHNT, YYREEE (reference sequence). The CDR3 is 16 amino acids. Unmatched junction bases numbered 8, after V lost 4 bases and J lost 6 bases. As DNA, the CDR3 is TGTGCCAGCAGCCTCGGACTAGCGGGGGTCTATGATACGCAGTATTTT. It encodes CASSLGLAGVYDTQYF.

V gene TRBV6-6 combines with J gene TRBJ1-1, with 7 bases fitting TRBD1. Germline lookup yields CDR1 MNHNY and CDR2 SVGAGI (reference sequence). This CDR3 comprises 15 residues. Trimming at V came to 2 bases and at J to 3 bases, leaving 6 bases not matched to a gene. In DNA, the CDR3 is TGTGCCAGCAGTTACCCCGGGACAGTGGACACTGAAGCTTTCTTT. Translating gives CASSYPGTVDTEAFF.

The rearrangement links TRBV21-1 to TRBJ2-2; TRBD2 reflects the table's D call only, with no check against the DNA. TRBV21-1 is termed a pseudogene. This CDR3 comprises 19 residues. The CDR3 is CASSPPGTSGGADTGELFF. The CDR3 DNA reads TGTGCCAGCAGCCCGCCCGGGACTAGCGGGGGGGCCGACACCGGGGAGCTGTTTTTT.

The V and J genes are TRBV3-1 (or the pseudogene TRBV3-2) and TRBJ2-3, with 11 bases aligning to TRBD2. The CDR3 is 16 amino acids. The germline V gene has CDR1 LGHDT and CDR2 YNNKEL (reference sequence). With 1 base clipped from V and 7 bases from J, the junction kept 7 bases outside the gene matches. This chain's CDR3 is CASSQGSGGAVYTQYF. DNA for the CDR3: TGTGCCAGCAGCCAAGGTAGCGGGGGGGCAGTATATACGCAGTATTTT.

The CDR3 nucleotides are TGTGCCAGCAGTTTTCGAGGCACGTTGAACACCGGGGAGCTGTTTTTT. Residues: CASSFRGTLNTGELFF. This chain joins TRBV27 and TRBJ2-2; D ambiguous. Germline CDR1 and CDR2: MNHEY and SMNVEV (reference sequence). CDR3 length: 16 amino acids. Trimming removed 3 bases at V and 1 base at J, with 12 bases between.

The rearrangement links TRBV7-2 to TRBJ1-4; D perhaps matches TRBD1 (5 bases). Germline assignment: CDR1 SGHTA and CDR2 FQGNSA. The germline V and J ends were trimmed by 5 bases and 8 bases, with 15 bases remaining between them. The CDR3 sequence is 14 residues long. This CDR3 is CASSPVGGEEKLFF. The DNA for the CDR3 is TGTGCCAGCAGCCCGGTGGGGGGGGAAGAAAAACTGTTTTTT.

This chain links TRBV5-1 with TRBJ1-1; D unclear. The germline V gene encodes CDR1 SGHRS and CDR2 YFSETQ. This CDR3 has 14 residues. Trimming left V 4 bases short and J 4 bases short, with 14 bases between. This CDR3 reads CASSPLPGSTEAFF. The CDR3 bases are TGCGCCAGCAGCCCCCTTCCGGGGAGCACTGAAGCTTTCTTT.

This chain links TRBV9 with TRBJ2-7; the match to TRBD2 covers 10 bases. Unmatched junction bases numbered 9, after V lost 3 bases and J lost 0 bases. Germline V CDR1 and CDR2: SGDLS, YYNGEE. The CDR3 length is 17 residues. The CDR3 nucleotides read TGTGCCAGCAGCGATAACCTAGCGGGGGCCGACTCCTACGAGCAGTACTTC. Its protein product is CASSDNLAGADSYEQYF.

J is TRBJ2-2 and V is TRBV12-3 or TRBV12-4; D unclear. The CDR3 sequence is 12 residues long. V was shortened by 5 bases and J by 8 bases, with 9 bases between the two germline ends. The CDR3 nucleotides read TGTGCCAGCAGTCCTAAACCAGGGGAGCTGTTTTTT. Translating gives CASSPKPGELFF.

This clone was seen only a few times. This chain joins TRBV30 and TRBJ1-2, with a weak D call TRBD1 (5 bases). Trimming removed 1 base at V and 3 bases at J, with 9 bases between. Germline CDR1 reads GTSNPN; CDR2 reads SVGIG (reference sequence). The CDR3 sequence is 13 residues long. The CDR3 here is CAWSEGLHYGYTF. In DNA, the CDR3 is TGTGCCTGGAGTGAGGGGCTGCACTATGGCTACACCTTC.

The chain carries TRBV27 and TRBJ1-4, with 8 positions matching TRBD1. Germline V gene sequence: CDR1 MNHEY, CDR2 SMNVEV (reference sequence). J was trimmed by 5 bases and V by 9 bases; bases with no gene match: 11. This CDR3 is built from 15 residues. The CDR3 coding sequence is TGTGCCAGTCGTCAGGGGGCGCTGAGGAATGAAAAACTGTTTTTT. As protein: CASRQGALRNEKLFF.

The chain joins TRBV5-1 to TRBJ1-1; D gene unclear. V lost 0 bases and J 0 bases, leaving 6 bases between the germline ends. In germline, CDR1 is SGHRS, CDR2 YFSETQ. The CDR3 sequence is 14 residues long. The CDR3 spells CASSLAVMNTEAFF. CDR3 DNA: TGCGCCAGCAGCTTGGCCGTTATGAACACTGAAGCTTTCTTT.

The chain carries TRBV7-8 and TRBJ2-7; 7 bases align to TRBD1. V gave up 3 bases and J gave up 7 bases; unmatched junction bases: 6. The CDR3 length is 13 residues. The germline CDR1 and CDR2 sequences are SGHVS and FQNEAQ. CDR3 in amino acids: CASSFGTVGEQYF. For the CDR3, the DNA is TGTGCCAGCAGCTTTGGGACAGTGGGGGAGCAGTACTTC.

This chain connects TRBV19 to TRBJ1-1; no reliable D call. Deletions cut 0 bases from V and 11 bases from J, with 13 bases between. The CDR3 totals 13 residues. CDR1 and CDR2 from the germline V gene are LNHDA and SQIVND (reference sequence). The CDR3 DNA follows: TGTGCCAGTAGTATAGATCGCCGGTCCGAGGCTTTCTTT. Protein product: CASSIDRRSEAFF.

Only a few counts were recorded for this clone. This rearrangement joins TRBV5-6 to TRBJ1-2, with no clear D. The CDR3 loop spans 12 amino acids. In germline, CDR1 is SGHDT, CDR2 YYEEEE. Trimming took off 4 bases at V and 3 bases at J, with 7 bases between the two ends. Written as DNA, the CDR3 is TGTGCCAGCAGCCGGAGGTACTATGGCTACACCTTC. Residues: CASSRRYYGYTF.

This clone was recorded a few times. The chain links TRBV2 to TRBJ1-2, with 8 bases identical to TRBD1. CDR3 length: 13 residues. Germline CDR1 reads SNHLY; CDR2 reads FYNNEI. V lost 1 base, J lost 10 bases, and 5 bases stayed unmatched. CDR3 sequence: CASSEGQGRVYTF. CDR3 DNA sequence: TGTGCCAGCAGTGAAGGACAGGGGAGAGTCTACACCTTC.

V gene TRBV30 combines with J gene TRBJ1-2; D not certain. The CDR3 sequence is 15 residues long. Trimming removed 0 bases at V and 0 bases at J, with 11 bases between. Looked up from germline, CDR1 is GTSNPN and CDR2 is SVGIG (reference sequence). CDR3 in amino acids: CAWSVRRYSNYGYTF. The CDR3 DNA is TGTGCCTGGAGTGTACGGAGGTACTCTAACTATGGCTACACCTTC.